The 13 T cell receptor beta chains below were found in one sample sequenced in a study of memory CD4+ T cells and cytomegalovirus serostatus. Single viable CD3+CD4+CD8-CD45RO+ cells were sorted as the memory CD4+ T cells. Here immunoSEQ multiplex PCR was the method, and the copy in TCRdb shows in-frame clones only, minus some. The sample lists tens of thousands of clones, 75% to 80% occurring once. The sequencing sample was made of memory CD4+ T cells from blood. Every receptor here comes from an adult in good health and CMV-seropositive.

V gene TRBV5-4 combines with J gene TRBJ1-2; a possible D gene is TRBD1 (6 bases). V lost 4 bases, J lost 3 bases, and 13 bases lay in between. CDR1 is SGHNT and CDR2 is YYREEE in the germline V gene (reference sequence). This CDR3 spans 14 amino acids. The CDR3 nucleotides are TGTGCCAGCAGCCCCCCGACAGGTGACTATGGCTACACCTTC. Amino acid sequence: CASSPPTGDYGYTF.

This chain links TRBV5-1 with TRBJ1-2; D is perhaps TRBD1 (6 bases). The CDR3 is made up of 14 amino acids. Germline V gene data show CDR1 as SGHRS and CDR2 as YFSETQ. V gave up 0 bases and J gave up 4 bases, with 10 bases separating them. CDR3 DNA: TGCGCCAGCAGCTTGGTTCAGGGGCTCTATGGCTACACCTTC. It codes for CASSLVQGLYGYTF.

V usage is TRBV4-2 and J usage is TRBJ2-1; 8 bases match TRBD2. This CDR3 is built from 17 residues. Germline trimming cut 0 bases from V and 3 bases from J; bases unmatched to any gene: 7. CDR1 LGHNA and CDR2 YNFKEQ come from the germline V gene. CDR3: CASSQETVLADYNEQFF. The CDR3 region has the DNA TGTGCCAGCAGCCAAGAAACGGTACTAGCGGACTACAATGAGCAGTTCTTC.

The chain has TRBV7-8 and TRBJ2-7; 7 bases map to TRBD1. The germline gives CDR1 SGHVS, CDR2 FQNEAQ. This CDR3 is built from 14 residues. The V and J ends lost 5 bases and 6 bases, in that order; junction bases with no gene match: 10. Here the CDR3 reads CASSPQNTGAEQYF. As DNA, the CDR3 is TGTGCCAGCAGCCCCCAGAACACAGGGGCCGAGCAGTACTTC.

This chain joins TRBV5-1 and TRBJ2-7; D gene ambiguous. The CDR3 contains 13 residues. Trimming took 0 bases from V and 4 from J, leaving 8 bases between them. CDR1 is SGHRS and CDR2 is YFSETQ in the germline V gene. CDR3: CASSLARQYEQYF. The DNA for the CDR3 is TGCGCCAGCAGCTTGGCCCGGCAATACGAGCAGTACTTC.

This clone was detected a few times. At one end the junction does not follow the germline gene, possibly because of a read error. V usage is TRBV18 and J usage is TRBJ2-7, with 10 bases that match TRBD2. Per the germline V gene, CDR1 is KGHSH and CDR2 is LQKENI. CDR3 length: 13 amino acids. The CDR3 DNA reads as TGTGCCAGCTCTCCTAATCCGACTAGCGGGCAGCACTTC. Amino acids: CASSPNPTSGQHF.

This chain uses TRBV19 with TRBJ2-7; TRBD1 agrees at 8 bases. The V and J ends lost 4 bases and 4 bases, in that order; junction bases with no gene match: 12. The CDR3 spans 16 residues. Germline CDR1 and CDR2: LNHDA and SQIVND (reference sequence). The CDR3 DNA reads TGTGCCAGTAGTAAAACCCGGGGACAGGTCCTTTACGAGCAGTACTTC. Protein: CASSKTRGQVLYEQYF.

There are a few counts of this clone. This chain links TRBV14 with TRBJ2-3; D unresolved. There are 14 residues in the CDR3. CDR1 and CDR2 (germline): SGHDN, FVKESK. V lost 2 bases to trimming and J lost 6 bases, with 12 bases between them. This CDR3 reads CASSQSVFLDTQYF. CDR3 DNA: TGTGCCAGCAGCCAATCCGTCTTTCTGGATACGCAGTATTTT.

This clone was counted only a few times. This chain connects TRBV5-6 to TRBJ2-1, with 11 nucleotides matching TRBD2. CDR1 is SGHDT and CDR2 is YYEEEE in the germline V gene. The J segment lost 0 bases and the V segment lost 3 bases, leaving 11 bases of the junction unmatched. This CDR3 region has 19 residues. The CDR3 reads CASSYIPGTSGSSYNEQFF. The CDR3 DNA reads as TGTGCCAGCAGCTATATTCCGGGGACTAGCGGTAGCTCCTACAATGAGCAGTTCTTC.

V is TRBV10-2 and J is TRBJ2-7; 9 bases are a match to TRBD2. This CDR3 has 13 amino acids. CDR1 is WSHSY, CDR2 SAAADI, per germline. V lost 7 bases to trimming and J lost 3 bases; unmatched junction nucleotides: 4. The CDR3 loop is CASMGLASYEQYF. As DNA, the CDR3 is TGCGCCAGCATGGGACTAGCTAGCTACGAGCAGTACTTC.

The chain links TRBV19 to TRBJ2-7; D could derive from TRBD1 or TRBD2 (5 bases each). The CDR3 covers 13 residues. Germline V gene sequence: CDR1 LNHDA, CDR2 SQIVND (reference sequence). V was pared by 7 bases and J by 2 bases, with 12 bases between. The CDR3 bases are TGTGCCAGTACGGGACGGGACCCCTACGAGCAGTACTTC. Its translation: CASTGRDPYEQYF.

This clone came up once. This sequence joins TRBV4-1 and TRBJ1-5; D ambiguous. The V end was cut by 0 bases, the J end by 2 bases, with 11 bases between. Germline assignment: CDR1 MGHRA and CDR2 YSYEKL. The CDR3 length is 16 residues. CDR3 in DNA: TGCGCCAGCAGCCAAGATGGCGGTTTTGGCAATCAGCCCCAGCATTTT. Its translation: CASSQDGGFGNQPQHF.

The gene calls are TRBV6-1 and TRBJ2-7; 8 positions match TRBD1. Germline CDR1 and CDR2: MNHNS and SASEGT. V lost 2 bases and J lost 4; bases outside the gene matches: 7. This CDR3 comprises 15 residues. The CDR3 sequence is CASSEQDRVGYEQYF. Written as DNA, the CDR3 is TGTGCCAGCAGTGAACAGGACAGGGTGGGATACGAGCAGTACTTC.